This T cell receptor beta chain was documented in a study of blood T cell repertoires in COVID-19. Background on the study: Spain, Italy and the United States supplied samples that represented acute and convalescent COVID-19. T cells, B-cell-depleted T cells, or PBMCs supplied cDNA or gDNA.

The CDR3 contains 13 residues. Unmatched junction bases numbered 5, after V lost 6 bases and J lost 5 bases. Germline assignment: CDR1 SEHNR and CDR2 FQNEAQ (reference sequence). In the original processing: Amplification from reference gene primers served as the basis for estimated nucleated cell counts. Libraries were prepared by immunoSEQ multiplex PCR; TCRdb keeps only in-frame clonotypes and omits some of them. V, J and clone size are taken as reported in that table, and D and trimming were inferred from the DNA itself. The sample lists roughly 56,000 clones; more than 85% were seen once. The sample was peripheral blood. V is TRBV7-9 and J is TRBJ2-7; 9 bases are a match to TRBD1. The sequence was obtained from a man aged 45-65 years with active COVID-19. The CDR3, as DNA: TGTGCCAGCAGAAGGACAGGGGTGGACGAGCAGTACTTC. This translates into CASRRTGVDEQYF.